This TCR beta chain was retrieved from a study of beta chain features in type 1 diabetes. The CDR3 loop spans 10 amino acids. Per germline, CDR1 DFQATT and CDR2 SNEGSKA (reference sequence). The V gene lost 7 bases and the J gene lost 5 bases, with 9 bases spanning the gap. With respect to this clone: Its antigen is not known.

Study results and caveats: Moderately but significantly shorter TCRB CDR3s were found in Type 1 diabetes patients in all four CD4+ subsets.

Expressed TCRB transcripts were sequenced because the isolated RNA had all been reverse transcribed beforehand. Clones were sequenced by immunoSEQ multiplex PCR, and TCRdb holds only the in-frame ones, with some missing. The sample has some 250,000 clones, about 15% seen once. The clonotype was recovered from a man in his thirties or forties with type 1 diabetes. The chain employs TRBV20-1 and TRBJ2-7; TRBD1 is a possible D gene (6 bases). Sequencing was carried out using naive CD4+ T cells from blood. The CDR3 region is CSEHRDEQYF. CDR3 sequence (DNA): TGCAGTGAGCACAGGGACGAGCAGTACTTC.